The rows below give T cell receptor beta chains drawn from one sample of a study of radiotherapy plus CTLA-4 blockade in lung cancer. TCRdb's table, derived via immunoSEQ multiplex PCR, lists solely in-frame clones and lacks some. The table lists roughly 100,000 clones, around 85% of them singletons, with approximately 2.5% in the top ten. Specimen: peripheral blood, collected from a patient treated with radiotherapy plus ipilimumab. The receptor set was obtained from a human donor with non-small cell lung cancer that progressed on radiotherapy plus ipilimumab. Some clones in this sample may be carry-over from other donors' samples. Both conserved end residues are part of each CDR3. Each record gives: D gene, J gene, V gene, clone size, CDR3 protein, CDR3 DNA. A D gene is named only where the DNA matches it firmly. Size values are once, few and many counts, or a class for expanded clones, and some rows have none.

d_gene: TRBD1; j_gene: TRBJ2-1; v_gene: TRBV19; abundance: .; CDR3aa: CASSTDGPGTGANEQFF; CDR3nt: TGTGCCAGTAGTACAGACGGTCCCGGGACAGGGGCCAATGAGCAGTTCTTC
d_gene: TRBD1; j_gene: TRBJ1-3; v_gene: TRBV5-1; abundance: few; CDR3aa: CASSPGQGANTIYF; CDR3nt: TGCGCCAGCAGCCCCGGACAGGGGGCCAACACCATATATTTT
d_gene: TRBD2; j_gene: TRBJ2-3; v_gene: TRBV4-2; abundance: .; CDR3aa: CASSQDQGTSVAYHTDTQYF; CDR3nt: TGTGCCAGCAGCCAAGATCAGGGGACTAGCGTAGCTTATCACACAGATACGCAGTATTTT
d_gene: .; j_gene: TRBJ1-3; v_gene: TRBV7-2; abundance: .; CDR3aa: CASSLASGNTIYF; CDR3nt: TGTGCCAGCAGCTTAGCCTCGGGAAACACCATATATTTT
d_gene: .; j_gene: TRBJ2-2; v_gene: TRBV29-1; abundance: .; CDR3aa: CSVGRESGELFF; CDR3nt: TGCAGCGTTGGCAGGGAATCCGGGGAGCTGTTTTTT
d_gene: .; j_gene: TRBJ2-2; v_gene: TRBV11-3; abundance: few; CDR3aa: CASSFRTDYYPGELFF; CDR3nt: TGTGCCAGCAGCTTTCGCACAGATTATTATCCCGGGGAGCTGTTTTTT
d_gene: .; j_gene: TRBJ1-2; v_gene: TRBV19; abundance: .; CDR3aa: CASTERQVGGYTF; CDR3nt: TGTGCCAGTACCGAGCGACAGGTCGGCGGCTACACCTTC
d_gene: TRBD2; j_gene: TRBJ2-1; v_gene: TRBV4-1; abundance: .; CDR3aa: CASSELRTSGGLNEQFF; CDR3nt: TGCGCCAGCAGCGAACTTCGGACTAGCGGGGGCCTCAATGAGCAGTTCTTC
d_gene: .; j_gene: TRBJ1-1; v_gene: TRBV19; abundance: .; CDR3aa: CASSIGGENTEAFF; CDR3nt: TGTGCCAGTAGCATAGGGGGGGAGAACACTGAAGCTTTCTTT
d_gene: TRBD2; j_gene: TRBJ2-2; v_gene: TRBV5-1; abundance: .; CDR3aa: CASSLYPSGGLTGELFF; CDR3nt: TGCGCCAGCAGCCTATACCCTAGCGGGGGGTTGACCGGGGAGCTGTTTTTT
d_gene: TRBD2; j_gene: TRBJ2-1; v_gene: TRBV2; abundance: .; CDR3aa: CASRAGGYNEQFF; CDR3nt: TGTGCCAGCAGGGCGGGGGGGTACAATGAGCAGTTCTTC
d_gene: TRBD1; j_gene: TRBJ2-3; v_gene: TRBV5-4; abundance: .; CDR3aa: CASSSDRGSDTQYF; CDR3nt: TGTGCCAGCAGCTCGGACAGGGGGAGTGATACGCAGTATTTT
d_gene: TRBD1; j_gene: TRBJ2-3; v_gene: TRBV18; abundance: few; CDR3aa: CASSPGQGAPDTQYF; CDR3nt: TGTGCCAGCTCACCCGGACAGGGTGCCCCAGATACGCAGTATTTT
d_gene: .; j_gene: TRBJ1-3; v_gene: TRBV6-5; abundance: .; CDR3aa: CASRQDFLSGNTIYF; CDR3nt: TGTGCCAGCAGGCAAGACTTTCTCTCTGGAAACACCATATATTTT
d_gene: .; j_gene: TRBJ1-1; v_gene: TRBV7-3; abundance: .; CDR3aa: CASSLTQGNTEAFF; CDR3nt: TGTGCCAGCAGCTTAACACAGGGAAACACTGAAGCTTTCTTT
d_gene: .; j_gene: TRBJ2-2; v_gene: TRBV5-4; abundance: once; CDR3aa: CASSFQGISNTGELFF; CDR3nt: TGTGCCAGCAGCTTCCAGGGGATTTCGAACACCGGGGAGCTGTTTTTT
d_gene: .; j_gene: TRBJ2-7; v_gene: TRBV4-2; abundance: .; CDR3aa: CASSQDGSSGLEQYF; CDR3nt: TGTGCCAGCAGCCAGGACGGGTCTTCAGGTCTCGAGCAGTACTTC
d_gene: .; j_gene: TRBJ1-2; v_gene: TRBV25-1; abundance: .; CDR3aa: CATSPREGSPLSNYGYTF; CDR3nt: TGTGCCACCTCACCCAGGGAGGGATCCCCTCTTTCTAACTATGGCTACACCTTC
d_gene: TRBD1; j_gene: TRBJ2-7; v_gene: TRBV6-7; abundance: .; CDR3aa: CASSYSGQGEYEQYF; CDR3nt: TGTGCCAGCAGTTACTCGGGGCAGGGGGAATACGAGCAGTACTTC
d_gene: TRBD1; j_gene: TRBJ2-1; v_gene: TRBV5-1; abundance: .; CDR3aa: CASSRDRTVYEQFF; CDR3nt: TGCGCCAGCAGCCGGGACAGGACCGTGTATGAGCAGTTCTTC
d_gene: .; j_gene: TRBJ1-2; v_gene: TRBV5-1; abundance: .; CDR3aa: CASSRGGSDGYTF; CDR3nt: TGCGCCAGCTCACGGGGAGGGTCCGATGGCTACACCTTC
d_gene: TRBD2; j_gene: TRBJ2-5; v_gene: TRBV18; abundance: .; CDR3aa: CASSPDLAAGQETQYF; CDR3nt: TGTGCCAGCTCACCAGACTTAGCAGCGGGGCAAGAGACCCAGTACTTC
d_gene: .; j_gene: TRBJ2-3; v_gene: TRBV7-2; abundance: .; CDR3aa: CASSLTGGTDTQYF; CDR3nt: TGTGCCAGCAGCTTAACTGGGGGCACAGATACGCAGTATTTT
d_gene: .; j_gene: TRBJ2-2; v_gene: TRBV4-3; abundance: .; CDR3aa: CASSQEYGSAGELFF; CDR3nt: TGCGCCAGCAGCCAAGAGTACGGTAGCGCCGGGGAGCTGTTTTTT
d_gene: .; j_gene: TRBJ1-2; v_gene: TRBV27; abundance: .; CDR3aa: CASSLSWTANYGYTF; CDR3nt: TGTGCCAGCAGTTTATCTTGGACAGCTAACTATGGCTACACCTTC
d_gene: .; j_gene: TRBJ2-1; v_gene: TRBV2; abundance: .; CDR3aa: CASSESRQNNEQFF; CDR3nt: TGTGCCAGCAGTGAATCCAGACAGAACAATGAGCAGTTCTTC
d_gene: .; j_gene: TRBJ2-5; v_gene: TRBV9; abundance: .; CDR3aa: CASSVGRGGETQYF; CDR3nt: TGTGCCAGCAGCGTAGGGCGGGGTGGAGAGACCCAGTACTTC
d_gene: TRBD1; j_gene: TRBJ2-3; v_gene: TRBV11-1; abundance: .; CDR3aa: CASSLRDRHTDTQYF; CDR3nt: TGTGCCAGCAGCTTACGGGACAGGCACACAGATACGCAGTATTTT
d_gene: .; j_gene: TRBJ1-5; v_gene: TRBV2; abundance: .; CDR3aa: CASSEGEGGRNQPQHF; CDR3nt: TGTGCCAGCAGTGAAGGGGAGGGTGGACGGAATCAGCCCCAGCATTTT
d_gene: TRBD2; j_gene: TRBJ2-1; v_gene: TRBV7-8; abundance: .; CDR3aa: CASSLATGGPYEQFF; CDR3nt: TGTGCCAGCAGCTTAGCGACGGGGGGGCCATATGAGCAGTTCTTC
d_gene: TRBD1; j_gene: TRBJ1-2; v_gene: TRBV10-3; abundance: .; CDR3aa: CAISAAGGVYGYTF; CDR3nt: TGTGCCATCAGTGCGGCAGGGGGGGTTTACGGCTACACCTTC
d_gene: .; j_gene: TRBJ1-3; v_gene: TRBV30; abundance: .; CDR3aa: CAWSGAGAQSGNTIYF; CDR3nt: TGTGCCTGGAGTGGGGCAGGGGCCCAGTCTGGAAACACCATATATTTT
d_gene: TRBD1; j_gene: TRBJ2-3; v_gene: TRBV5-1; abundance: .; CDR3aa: CASQDRGSTDTQYF; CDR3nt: TGCGCCAGCCAGGACAGGGGTAGCACAGATACGCAGTATTTT
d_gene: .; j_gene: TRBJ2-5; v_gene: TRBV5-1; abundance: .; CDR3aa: CASSLGQQETQYF; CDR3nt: TGCGCCAGCAGCTTGGGGCAGCAAGAGACCCAGTACTTC
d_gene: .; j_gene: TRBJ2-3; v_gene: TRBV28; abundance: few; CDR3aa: CASSSGHSRGQYF; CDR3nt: TGTGCCAGCAGTTCCGGACACAGTCGGGGGCAGTATTTT
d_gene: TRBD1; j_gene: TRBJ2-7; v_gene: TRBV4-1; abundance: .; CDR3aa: CASSDRQGGSYEQYF; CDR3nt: TGCGCCAGCAGCGACCGACAGGGTGGCTCGTACGAGCAGTACTTC
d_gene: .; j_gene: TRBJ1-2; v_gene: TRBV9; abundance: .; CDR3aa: CASSVDRTRGYTF; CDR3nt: TGTGCCAGCAGCGTAGACAGGACGCGGGGCTACACCTTC
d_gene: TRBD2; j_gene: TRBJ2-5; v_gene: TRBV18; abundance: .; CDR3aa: CASSPTSGQETQYF; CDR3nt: TGTGCCAGCTCACCGACTAGCGGCCAAGAGACCCAGTACTTC
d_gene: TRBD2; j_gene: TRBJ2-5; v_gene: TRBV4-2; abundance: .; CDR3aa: CASSQAPSGGQETQYF; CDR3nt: TGTGCAAGCAGCCAAGCTCCTAGCGGGGGACAAGAGACCCAGTACTTC